These T cell receptor beta chains were read from a single sample in a study of T-cell memory formation after mild COVID-19. In TCRdb, the 5' RACE reads were re-called with MiXCR into one record per CDR3 protein. Of around 320,000 distinct CDR3 sequences listed, roughly a fifth are singletons. Source material: PBMCs or a T cell subset sorted from them (not recorded which). These receptors were taken from a young man who had mild COVID-19 (a few samples of this study predate the infection). Cell type and time point are not known. Each CDR3 is given with its conserved first and last residue. The D gene is left open where the match is weak. Expanded clones get a size class; other rows say once, few or many, or leave the size out.

D	size	V	J	DNA	CDR3
.	.	TRBV6-5	TRBJ1-6	TGTGCCAGCAATCCTAAGGCGGGCAGGGACAATTCACCCCTCCACTTT	CASNPKAGRDNSPLHF
TRBD2	few	TRBV9	TRBJ2-2	TGTGCCAGCAGCGTAGCCCTGACTAGCGGGGGCCGGGGGACCGGGGAGCTGTTTTTT	CASSVALTSGGRGTGELFF
.	few	TRBV15	TRBJ2-2	TGTGCCACCAGCACGCCCTCACGAGAGGGGTCGATTTTT	CATSTPSREGSIF
.	few	TRBV7-9	TRBJ1-5	TGTGCCAGCAGCGCGAGTACTAAAACCCAGCCCCAGCATTTT	CASSASTKTQPQHF
.	.	TRBV4-1	TRBJ2-7	TGCGCCAGCAGCCAAGAGCGCCGAAGCTCCTACGAGCAGTACTTC	CASSQERRSSYEQYF
TRBD1	few	TRBV4-2	TRBJ2-3	TGTGCCAGCAGCCAGATACTCCGGGACAGTCTGTGGGATACGCAGTATTTT	CASSQILRDSLWDTQYF
TRBD2	few	TRBV6-6	TRBJ2-5	TGTGCCAGCAGACTGACTCCGGGACTAGCGGAAGAGACCCAGTACTTC	CASRLTPGLAEETQYF
.	.	TRBV6-2/TRBV6-3	TRBJ2-2	TGTGCCAGCAGTTCGGACATCTCGAACACCGGGGAGCTGTTTTTT	CASSSDISNTGELFF
.	few	TRBV9	TRBJ1-2	TGTGCCAGCAGCGTCCGTAACTATGGCTACACCTTC	CASSVRNYGYTF
.	few	TRBV6-5	TRBJ2-5	TGTGCCAGCAACACCCAGGGAGAGACCCAGTACTTC	CASNTQGETQYF
TRBD1	.	TRBV5-5	TRBJ2-2	TGTGCCAGCGGATTCCAGGGGGCGAGTCACGGGGAGCTGTTTTTT	CASGFQGASHGELFF
.	.	TRBV6-5	TRBJ1-5	TGTGCCAGCAGTCCGGTTCCGGGGCAGCCCCAGCATTTT	CASSPVPGQPQHF
TRBD1	.	TRBV7-2	TRBJ1-2	TGTGCCAGCAGCCCGGGACAGGAGGTCTATGGCTACACCTTC	CASSPGQEVYGYTF
.	few	TRBV12-3/TRBV12-4	TRBJ2-7	TGTGCCAGCAGAAATGACGGGCCCTACGAGCAGTACTTC	CASRNDGPYEQYF
.	few	TRBV29-1	TRBJ2-5	TGCAGCGTTACCGGGACGGAGGGAGAGACCCAGTACTTC	CSVTGTEGETQYF
.	.	TRBV3-1	TRBJ1-1	TGTGCCAGCAGCCCCTACTCCTCCGGGACTGAAGCTTTCTTT	CASSPYSSGTEAFF
.	few	TRBV3-1	TRBJ2-5	TGTGCCAGCACCACGTGGACAGCCGAGACCCAGTACTTC	CASTTWTAETQYF
.	few	TRBV9	TRBJ2-1	TGTGCCAGCAGCGTAGCATGGATCTGGGATGAGCAGTTCTTC	CASSVAWIWDEQFF
.	few	TRBV6-5	TRBJ2-5	TGTGCCAGCAGTTCCTTTAAGACCCAGTACTTC	CASSSFKTQYF
TRBD1	few	TRBV4-3	TRBJ1-5	TGCGCCAGCAGCCGGGACAGGGGATTGGGTCAGCCCCAGCATTTT	CASSRDRGLGQPQHF
.	.	TRBV21-1	TRBJ2-5	TGTGCCAGCAGCCCCCAACCCAGGGAACAAGAGACCCAGTACTTC	CASSPQPREQETQYF
.	few	TRBV6-5	TRBJ2-5	TGTGCCAGCAGTTACTCAGGGTGGAATGGAGAGACCCAGTACTTC	CASSYSGWNGETQYF
.	few	TRBV7-3	TRBJ2-1	TGTGCCAGCAGAGACGGAAGGCAAGGGGGAGAGCAGTTCTTC	CASRDGRQGGEQFF
.	once	TRBV12-3/TRBV12-4	TRBJ2-3	TGTGCCAGCAGTTTTGAAGGTCAGGGGACAGATACGCAGTATTTT	CASSFEGQGTDTQYF
.	.	TRBV4-1	TRBJ2-5	TGCGCCAGCAGCCAAGGCACATCCGTTGGGACCCAGTACTTC	CASSQGTSVGTQYF
.	.	TRBV7-9	TRBJ1-3	TGTGCCACCCCCGGAGGGTCCTCTGGAAACACCATATATTTT	CATPGGSSGNTIYF
.	few	TRBV20-1	TRBJ1-1	TGCAGTGTTGGAGCCGGGACTGAAGCTTTCTTT	CSVGAGTEAFF
.	.	TRBV5-1	TRBJ2-5	TGCGCCAGCAGATTCGGTGCCCAAGAGACCCAGTACTTC	CASRFGAQETQYF
.	few	TRBV12-3/TRBV12-4	TRBJ2-2	TGTGCCAGCAGTTTCCCTTTCCGGGGCGACCGGGAGCTGTTTTTT	CASSFPFRGDRELFF